This passage covers 15 T cell receptor beta chains from one sample sequenced in a study of blood T cell repertoires in COVID-19. TCRdb's table, derived via immunoSEQ multiplex PCR, lists solely in-frame clones and lacks some. The table includes fewer than 60,000 clones, 70% to 90% detected once. The sequencing input was peripheral blood. The receptors come from a man aged 60 to 69 with COVID-19, enrolled during active disease.

The chain couples TRBV21-1 to TRBJ2-7; the D call in the table, TRBD1, was not verified against the DNA. TRBV21-1 is a pseudogene segment. The length of the CDR3 is 15 residues. DNA of the CDR3: TGTGCCAGCAGCAAAGCCCCCAGGGGCTCCTACGAGCAGTACTTC. It encodes CASSKAPRGSYEQYF.

The chain has TRBV2 and TRBJ2-2; 7 nucleotides agree with TRBD2. The J segment lost 0 bases and the V segment lost 2 bases, leaving 3 bases of the junction unmatched. The CDR3 has 16 residues. Germline V CDR1 and CDR2: SNHLY, FYNNEI. Written as DNA, the CDR3 is TGTGCCAGCAGTGAATGGCTAGCGGCGAACACCGGGGAGCTGTTTTTT. Translating it yields CASSEWLAANTGELFF.

CDR3 coding DNA: TGTGCCAGCAGCAAGTTGGAAGGGAGCCACACAGATACGCAGTATTTT. It is translated as CASSKLEGSHTDTQYF. This chain links TRBV2 with TRBJ2-3, with D possibly matching TRBD2 (5 bases). Germline CDR1 SNHLY, CDR2 FYNNEI. CDR3 length: 16 residues. Between the trimmed V and J ends, which lost 6 bases and 2 bases, there was a span of 18 bases.

This clone was seen a single time. The CDR3 reads CASSFDSYGYTF. The CDR3 bases are TGCGCCAGCAGCTTCGACAGCTATGGCTACACCTTC. The chain has TRBV5-1 and TRBJ1-2; tentative D call: TRBD1 (5 bases). This CDR3 has 12 residues. V shed 2 bases and J shed 4 bases, with 6 bases lying between them. CDR1 SGHRS and CDR2 YFSETQ come from the germline V gene.

Concerning this clone: At one of its ends the junction is not consistent with the germline gene, which may arise from a read error. The gene calls are TRBV7-7 and TRBJ2-7, with a possible D match to TRBD2 (6 bases). Germline CDR1 is SSHAT and CDR2 is FNYEAQ (reference sequence). The CDR3 is 13 residues long. The CDR3 reads CASSSRELSEQYF. The CDR3 DNA follows: TGTGCTAGCAGCTCACGGGAGTTGAGCGAGCAGTACTTC.

The chain has TRBV7-2 and TRBJ2-3; weak D call: TRBD2 (5 bases). Trimming shortened V by 5 bases and J by 0 bases, and 15 bases separated the two germline ends. Germline CDR1 SGHTA, CDR2 FQGNSA. The CDR3 totals 16 residues. This CDR3 is CASSLGRGGSTDTQYF. The CDR3 DNA sequence: TGTGCCAGCAGCCTCGGTCGTGGCGGGAGCACAGATACGCAGTATTTT.

This clone was seen once. V and J are TRBV12-3 or TRBV12-4 and TRBJ2-1, with D possibly TRBD1 on 5 matching bases. The CDR3 spans 13 residues. V dropped 6 bases and J dropped 6 bases, with 12 bases sitting between them. In DNA, the CDR3 is TGTGCCAGCAGGCCGGACAAGCGCAATGAGCAGTTCTTC. Encoded protein: CASRPDKRNEQFF.

The chain recombines TRBV9 with TRBJ2-2, with 9 bases that match TRBD2. The germline V gene encodes CDR1 SGDLS and CDR2 YYNGEE. V lost 4 bases and J lost 6; bases outside the gene matches: 7. This CDR3 comprises 15 residues. The CDR3 DNA sequence: TGTGCCAGCAGCCCCTCCGGGACTAGCCCCGGGGAGCTGTTTTTT. It is translated as CASSPSGTSPGELFF.

The chain joins TRBV6-2 or TRBV6-3 to TRBJ1-2; 9 positions agree with TRBD1. Trimming at V came to 5 bases and at J to 6 bases, leaving 7 bases not matched to a gene. The CDR3 loop spans 14 amino acids. CDR1 and CDR2 from the germline V gene are MNHEY and SVGEGT. CDR3 loop: CASSPRDRAHGYTF. DNA of the CDR3: TGTGCCAGCAGTCCCCGGGACAGGGCCCATGGCTACACCTTC.

The J gene is TRBJ1-1, the V gene TRBV19, with D possibly TRBD1 on 5 matching bases. Germline CDR1 is LNHDA and CDR2 is SQIVND (reference sequence). There are 14 residues in the CDR3. V lost 6 bases to trimming and J lost 1 base, with 12 bases between them. The DNA for the CDR3 is TGTGCCAGTAGGACGTCCGGGGGGAACACTGAAGCTTTCTTT. Translation gives CASRTSGGNTEAFF.

In nucleotides, the CDR3 is TGTGCCAGCAGTGCCCAGGTATTACAAGAGACCCAGTACTTC. It codes for CASSAQVLQETQYF. The chain employs TRBV25-1 and TRBJ2-5; D call uncertain. V lost 4 bases and J 2 bases, leaving 11 bases between the germline ends. CDR1 is MGHDK, CDR2 SYGVNS, per germline. The CDR3 totals 14 residues.

This chain links TRBV7-6 with TRBJ2-5; 8 bases fit TRBD2. Trimming at V came to 5 bases and at J to 5 bases, leaving 10 bases not matched to a gene. The length of the CDR3 is 15 residues. Germline V gene sequence: CDR1 SGHVS, CDR2 FNYEAQ. The CDR3 nucleotides are TGTGCCAGCAGCCCAGCGGGACTAGTAAGCGAGACCCAGTACTTC. Protein product: CASSPAGLVSETQYF.

V gene TRBV18 combines with J gene TRBJ1-4; a possible D gene is TRBD1 (6 bases). This CDR3 comprises 14 residues. Germline V gives CDR1 KGHSH, CDR2 LQKENI. Trimming cost V 2 bases and J 7 bases, with 11 bases left between them. The CDR3 nucleotides read TGTGCCAGCTCACCATGGGGGCGAGGTGAAAAACTGTTTTTT. The encoded protein is CASSPWGRGEKLFF.

The table lists this clone with a few counts. Mismatch with germline at one junction end may stem from a read error. This chain connects TRBV11-2 to TRBJ2-7; D is unclear. CDR3 length: 14 residues. CDR1 and CDR2 (germline): SGHAT, FQNNGV. The CDR3 reads CASSLDHTSYEQYF. In nucleotides, the CDR3 is TGTGCCAGCAGCCTAGACCACACGTCCTACGAGCAGTACTTC.

This chain links TRBV5-4 with TRBJ2-7, with D possibly matching TRBD2 (5 bases). V was clipped by 1 base and J by 5 bases, with 16 bases between them. In germline, CDR1 is SGHNT, CDR2 YYREEE (reference sequence). This CDR3 has 15 residues. The CDR3 bases are TGTGCCAGCAGCTTGTCAGCGGATAGGGTCAACGAGCAGTACTTC. This encodes CASSLSADRVNEQYF.